Listed below are T cell receptor beta chains from one sample, sequenced in a study of blood T cell repertoires in COVID-19. Profiled with immunoSEQ multiplex PCR; TCRdb holds only in-frame clones, not every one. The sample includes tens of thousands of clones, around 83% of them seen just once. Sequencing was done on a sample of peripheral blood. The receptors come from a woman of 80 years or more in a cohort sampled during active or convalescent COVID-19. CDR3s leave out the opening cysteine and the closing phenylalanine or tryptophan. Not every row has a clone size; where given, it reads once, few, many or a size class.

clone_size,v_call,j_call,cdr3_aa
.,TRBV7-9,TRBJ1-1,ASSQQQGARTEAF
few,TRBV18,TRBJ1-1,ASSPNRVTEAF
.,TRBV7-3,TRBJ1-1,ASSSMGRGTEAF
.,TRBV29-1,TRBJ1-6,SVRQAGSYNSPLH
few,TRBV5-6,TRBJ1-5,ASSFFGRGEQPQH
.,TRBV2,TRBJ2-1,ASSGTGTFNEQF
.,TRBV29-1,TRBJ1-2,SVRWVGGYT
.,TRBV7-2,TRBJ2-7,ASSLYSSYEQY
.,TRBV5-5,TRBJ2-1,ASSESGRDYNEQF
.,TRBV5-1,TRBJ2-3,ASSLAQGPDTQY
few,TRBV19,TRBJ2-3,ASKRGPTGQRDTQY
.,TRBV5-1,TRBJ1-1,ASSLWGRDTEAF
.,TRBV19,TRBJ2-5,ASSIVGSRETQY
.,TRBV28,TRBJ1-6,ATTGVHSPLH
once,TRBV9,TRBJ2-5,ASSVGPGQGQETQY
.,TRBV6-2/TRBV6-3,TRBJ1-2,ASSYVQDYGYT
.,TRBV30,TRBJ1-6,AWSVDRENSPLH
.,TRBV5-1,TRBJ1-1,ASSLGRQGDTEAF
.,TRBV5-6,TRBJ2-1,ASSLFWGLAGGGNEQF
many,TRBV30,TRBJ2-2,AWSPTGNTGELF
once,TRBV5-6,TRBJ1-2,ASSLGQGSYGYT
.,TRBV28,TRBJ2-7,ASSLSSGSRKQY
.,TRBV12-3/TRBV12-4,TRBJ2-2,ASSSSIGELF
.,TRBV4-1,TRBJ1-1,ASSQPTGGYTEAF
.,TRBV10-3,TRBJ2-1,AISDRGNEQF
.,TRBV29-1,TRBJ1-5,SVEPGQNQPQH
few,TRBV28,TRBJ2-7,ASSFFGTGAYEQY
few,TRBV6-5,TRBJ1-4,ASSLRGRTNEKLF
once,TRBV24-1,TRBJ2-5,ATSDLGLAGETQY
.,TRBV28,TRBJ1-5,ATGPLRGSGNQPQH
.,TRBV7-9,TRBJ1-2,ASSLAGSFNYGYT
.,TRBV6-5,TRBJ2-2,ASRETSSGELF
.,TRBV23-1,TRBJ1-1,ASSQSKRGWNTEAF
.,TRBV28,TRBJ1-5,ASRPGQANYQPQH
.,TRBV28,TRBJ2-3,ASSLTAGGHRADTQY
.,TRBV11-2,TRBJ1-1,ASSPPTGPPTEAF